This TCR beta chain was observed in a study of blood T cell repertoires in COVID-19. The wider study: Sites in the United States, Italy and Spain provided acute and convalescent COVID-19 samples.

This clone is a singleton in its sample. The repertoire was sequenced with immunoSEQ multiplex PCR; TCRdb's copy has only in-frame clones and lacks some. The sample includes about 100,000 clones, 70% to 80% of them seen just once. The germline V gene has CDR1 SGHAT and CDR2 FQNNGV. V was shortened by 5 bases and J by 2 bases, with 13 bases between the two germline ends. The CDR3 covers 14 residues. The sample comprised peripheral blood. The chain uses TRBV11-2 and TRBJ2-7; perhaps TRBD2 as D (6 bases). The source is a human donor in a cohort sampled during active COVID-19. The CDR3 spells CASSPDGTAYEQYF. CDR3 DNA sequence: TGTGCCAGCAGCCCGGACGGGACTGCCTACGAGCAGTACTTC.